The 14 T cell receptor beta chains below come from one sample, sequenced in a study of blood T cell repertoires in COVID-19. TCRdb keeps only in-frame clones here, not all; method: immunoSEQ multiplex PCR. The sample consists of 200,000 to 300,000 clones, 86% of them appearing once. The sequenced material came from PBMCs or T cells enriched from blood (not recorded which). The receptors shown here come from a man aged 35-49 years who had recovered from COVID-19.

J is TRBJ2-7 and V is TRBV4-1, with 10 nucleotides matching TRBD2. Germline V lookup: CDR1 MGHRA, CDR2 YSYEKL. The CDR3 is 17 amino acids. The J segment lost 4 bases and the V segment lost 0 bases, leaving 9 bases of the junction unmatched. The CDR3 region has the DNA TGCGCCAGCAGCCAAGAGCGGGCTAGCGGGAGTGTGTACGAGCAGTACTTC. Amino acids: CASSQERASGSVYEQYF.

The chain employs TRBV4-1 and TRBJ1-5; D unresolved. The CDR3 extends over 16 amino acids. Trimming removed 1 base at V and 0 bases at J, with 10 bases between. Germline CDR1 MGHRA, CDR2 YSYEKL. In DNA form, the CDR3 reads TGCGCCAGCAGCCAAGCGAATAGTTATAGCAATCAGCCCCAGCATTTT. Amino acids: CASSQANSYSNQPQHF.

In its sample, this clone was seen a few times. The V gene is TRBV7-3, the J gene TRBJ2-5; a weak D match, TRBD2 (6 bases). Per germline, CDR1 SGHTA and CDR2 FQGTGA. The CDR3 has 13 amino acids. V lost 4 bases, J lost 5 bases, and 11 bases lay in between. CDR3 DNA: TGTGCCAGCAGCTCATTCCGGGGGGAGACCCAGTACTTC. Its translation is CASSSFRGETQYF. Filled out from reference TRBV7-3 and TRBJ2-5, the complete variable domain reads GAGVSQTPSNKVTEKGKYVELRCDPISGHTALYWYRQSLGQGPEFLIYFQGTGAADDSGLPNDRFFAVRPEGSVSTLKIQRTERGDSAVYLCASSSFRGETQYFGPGTRLLVL.

The rearrangement uses TRBV18 and TRBJ2-5, with D possibly TRBD2 on 6 matching bases. Germline V gene sequence: CDR1 KGHSH, CDR2 LQKENI. CDR3 length: 17 amino acids. The ends were cut back, 3 bases at V and 5 bases at J, with 22 bases in the middle. The CDR3 DNA reads TGTGCCAGCTCACCTGGTCGACGGGAGAAGGGGTGGGAGACCCAGTACTTC. It codes for CASSPGRREKGWETQYF.

The chain recombines TRBV5-6 with TRBJ2-1; 8 bases match TRBD2. With V trimmed by 4 bases and J by 4 bases, 16 bases remained unmatched. Germline values: CDR1 SGHDT, CDR2 YYEEEE. This CDR3 has 18 amino acids. The CDR3 protein is CASSRRAGGIYEYNEQFF. The CDR3 nucleotides are TGTGCCAGCAGCCGACGGGCGGGGGGTATTTACGAGTACAATGAGCAGTTCTTC.

The chain uses TRBV2 and TRBJ2-7; 14 nucleotides align to TRBD2. CDR1 and CDR2 (germline): SNHLY, FYNNEI. The CDR3 extends over 15 amino acids. J lost 4 bases, V lost 11 bases, and 10 bases had no gene match. The CDR3 nucleotides are TGTGCCGGGGCGAGACTAGCGGGAGGGTTATACGAGCAGTACTTC. Protein product: CAGARLAGGLYEQYF.

V usage is TRBV18 and J usage is TRBJ2-1, with 8 bases matching TRBD1. The CDR3 sequence is 15 residues long. CDR1 and CDR2 (germline): KGHSH, LQKENI. V lost 3 bases to trimming and J lost 7 bases; unmatched junction nucleotides: 8. The DNA for the CDR3 is TGTGCCAGCTCACCCTCAGGGGGCCTAGGGAATGAGCAGTTCTTC. This codes for CASSPSGGLGNEQFF. Drawing the rest from reference TRBV18 and TRBJ2-1, the complete variable domain is NAGVMQNPRHLVRRRGQEARLRCSPMKGHSHVYWYRQLPEEGLKFMVYLQKENIIDESGMPKERFSAEFPKEGPSILRIQQVVRGDSAAYFCASSPSGGLGNEQFFGPGTRLTVL.

The rearrangement joins TRBV5-1 to TRBJ1-3; a possible D gene is TRBD1 (6 bases). Per germline, CDR1 SGHRS and CDR2 YFSETQ. The CDR3 consists of 14 residues. V was clipped by 3 bases and J by 2 bases, with 9 bases between them. The CDR3 DNA follows: TGCGCCAGCAGCTATGGACAGCCTGGAAACACCATATATTTT. Protein sequence: CASSYGQPGNTIYF. Full variable domain (missing parts from reference TRBV5-1 and TRBJ1-3): KAGVTQTPRYLIKTRGQQVTLSCSPISGHRSVSWYQQTPGQGLQFLFEYFSETQRNKGNFPGRFSGRQFSNSRSEMNVSTLELGDSALYLCASSYGQPGNTIYFGEGSWLTVV.

The rearrangement links TRBV5-1 to TRBJ2-3; TRBD2 matches at 7 bases. Germline V CDR1 and CDR2: SGHRS, YFSETQ. V was clipped by 0 bases and J by 5 bases; unmatched bases: 9. The CDR3 has 16 residues. The CDR3 sequence is CASSLGLAGSLDTQYF. DNA for the CDR3: TGCGCCAGCAGCTTGGGACTAGCTGGTTCTTTAGATACGCAGTATTTT.

The chain recombines TRBV28 with TRBJ1-5, with 10 bases matching TRBD1. Trimming took 5 bases from V and 2 from J; bases not matched to a gene: 9. This CDR3 region has 17 residues. CDR1 and CDR2 (germline): MDHEN, SYDVKM. CDR3 nucleotide sequence: TGTGCCAGCAGTCCCGTTGGACAGGGGGTCGGCAATCAGCCCCAGCATTTT. Protein sequence: CASSPVGQGVGNQPQHF.

This clone was seen a few times. The chain combines TRBV6-5 with TRBJ2-1, with a possible D match to TRBD1 (5 bases). This CDR3 spans 15 amino acids. The V and J ends lost 4 bases and 3 bases respectively, with 13 bases between them. Germline CDR1 reads MNHEY; CDR2 reads SVGAGI. CDR3 residues: CASSSRPDSYNEQFF. CDR3 DNA sequence: TGTGCCAGCAGTTCTCGCCCTGACAGCTACAATGAGCAGTTCTTC.

This clone has a single count. The V and J genes are TRBV19 and TRBJ1-2; 7 bases fit TRBD1. Germline V gene data show CDR1 as LNHDA and CDR2 as SQIVND (reference sequence). Trimming cost V 2 bases and J 4 bases; bases outside gene matches: 7. The CDR3 loop spans 15 amino acids. The CDR3 spells CASSIPPTGVYGYTF. DNA of the CDR3: TGTGCCAGTAGTATACCCCCTACAGGGGTCTATGGCTACACCTTC.

V usage is TRBV27 and J usage is TRBJ2-7; D may be TRBD1 (6 bases). Per the germline V gene, CDR1 is MNHEY and CDR2 is SMNVEV (reference sequence). V lost 5 bases and J 2 bases, leaving 16 bases between the germline ends. The CDR3 runs to 15 residues. The CDR3 DNA sequence: TGTGCCAGCAGTCGTCACAGGGATGGACCCTACGAGCAGTACTTC. As protein: CASSRHRDGPYEQYF.

V is TRBV2 and J is TRBJ2-1, with TRBD2 as a possible D gene (6 bases). CDR3 length: 15 residues. Per the germline V gene, CDR1 is SNHLY and CDR2 is FYNNEI. V lost 4 bases and J lost 1, with 11 bases in between. The CDR3 reads CASSVGGGSYNEQFF. In DNA, the CDR3 is TGTGCCAGCAGTGTTGGGGGAGGTTCCTACAATGAGCAGTTCTTC.